This TCR beta chain was obtained from a study of monozygotic twins with inflammatory bowel disease. TCRdb processed the 5' RACE reads again and assigns one entry to each CDR3 protein, with no DNA. This table holds 200,000 to 250,000 distinct CDR3 sequences. The CDR3 is 15 residues long. The V call is TRBV12-3 or TRBV12-4, the J call TRBJ2-2; without DNA, the TCRdb call of TRBD1 cannot be checked. The specimen sequenced was blood. This receptor was identified in a human donor with ulcerative colitis or Crohn's disease, or a healthy co-twin of an affected twin (not recorded which). The CDR3 sequence: CASSWGPTNTGELFF.